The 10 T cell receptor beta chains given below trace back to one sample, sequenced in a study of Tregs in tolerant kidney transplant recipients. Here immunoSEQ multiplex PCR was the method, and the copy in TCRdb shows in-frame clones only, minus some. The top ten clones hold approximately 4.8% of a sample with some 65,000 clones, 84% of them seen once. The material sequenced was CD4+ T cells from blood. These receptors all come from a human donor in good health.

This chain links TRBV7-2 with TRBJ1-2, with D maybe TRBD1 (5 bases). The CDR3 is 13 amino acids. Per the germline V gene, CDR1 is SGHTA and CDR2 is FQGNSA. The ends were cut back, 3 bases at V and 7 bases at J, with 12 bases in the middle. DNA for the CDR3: TGTGCCAGCAGCTTTGAAAGGGACGGTGGCTACACCTTC. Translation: CASSFERDGGYTF.

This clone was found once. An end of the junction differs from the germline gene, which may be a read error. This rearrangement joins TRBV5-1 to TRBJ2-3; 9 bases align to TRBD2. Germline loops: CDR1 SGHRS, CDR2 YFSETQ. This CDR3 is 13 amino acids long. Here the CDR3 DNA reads TGCGCCAGCAGCGAAAATCCGGGACTAGCTTTTCTTTTT. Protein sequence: CASSENPGLAFLF.

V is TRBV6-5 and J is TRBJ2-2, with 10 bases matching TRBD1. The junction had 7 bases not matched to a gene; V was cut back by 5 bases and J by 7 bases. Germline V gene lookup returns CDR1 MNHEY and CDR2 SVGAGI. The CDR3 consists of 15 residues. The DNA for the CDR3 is TGTGCCAGCAGTACGACAGGGGGCTGGATCGGGGAGCTGTTTTTT. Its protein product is CASSTTGGWIGELFF.

CDR3 loop: CASSQVGGYQETQYF. The CDR3 DNA reads TGCGCCAGCAGCCAAGTTGGGGGGTACCAAGAGACCCAGTACTTC. This chain connects TRBV4-3 to TRBJ2-5; possibly TRBD2 for D (6 bases). The V gene lost 1 base and the J gene lost 0 bases, with 9 bases spanning the gap. The CDR3 sequence is 15 residues long. Germline values: CDR1 LGHNA, CDR2 YSLEER.

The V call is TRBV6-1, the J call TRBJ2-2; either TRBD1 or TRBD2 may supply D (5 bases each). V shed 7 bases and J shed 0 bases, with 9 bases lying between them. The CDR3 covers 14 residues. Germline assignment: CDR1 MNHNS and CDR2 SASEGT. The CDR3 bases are TGTGCCAGCATCAAGGGACCGAACACCGGGGAGCTGTTTTTT. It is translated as CASIKGPNTGELFF.

CDR3 amino acids: CASSKDTGGNTEAFF. DNA of the CDR3: TGTGCCAGCAGCAAGGATACAGGGGGGAACACTGAAGCTTTCTTT. The chain carries TRBV5-4 and TRBJ1-1; 8 bases align to TRBD1. Germline CDR1 and CDR2: SGHNT and YYREEE (reference sequence). This CDR3 is built from 15 residues. The V and J ends lost 4 bases and 1 base, in that order; junction bases with no gene match: 6.

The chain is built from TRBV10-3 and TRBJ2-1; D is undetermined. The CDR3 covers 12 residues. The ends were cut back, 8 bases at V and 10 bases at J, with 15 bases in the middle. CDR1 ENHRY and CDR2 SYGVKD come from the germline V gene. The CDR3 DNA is TGTGCCATCCGGACCTACTTAGAAGAGCAGTTCTTC. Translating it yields CAIRTYLEEQFF.

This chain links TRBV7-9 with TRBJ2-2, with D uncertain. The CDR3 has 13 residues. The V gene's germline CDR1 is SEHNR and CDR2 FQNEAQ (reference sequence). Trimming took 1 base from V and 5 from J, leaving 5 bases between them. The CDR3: CASSLGDTGELFF. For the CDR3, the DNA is TGTGCCAGCAGCTTAGGAGATACCGGGGAGCTGTTTTTT.

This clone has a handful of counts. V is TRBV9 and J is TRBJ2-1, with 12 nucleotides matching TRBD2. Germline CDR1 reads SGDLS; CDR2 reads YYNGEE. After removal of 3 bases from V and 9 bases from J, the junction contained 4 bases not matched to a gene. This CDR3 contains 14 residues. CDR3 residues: CASSARTSGIEQFF. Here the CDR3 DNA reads TGTGCCAGCAGCGCGCGGACTAGCGGGATTGAGCAGTTCTTC.

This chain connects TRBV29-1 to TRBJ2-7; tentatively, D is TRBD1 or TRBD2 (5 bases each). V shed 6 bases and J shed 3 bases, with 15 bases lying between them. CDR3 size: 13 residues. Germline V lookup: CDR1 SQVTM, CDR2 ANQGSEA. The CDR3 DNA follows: TGCAGCGTGCTTGGGGACGGCCTCTACGAGCAGTACTTC. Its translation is CSVLGDGLYEQYF.